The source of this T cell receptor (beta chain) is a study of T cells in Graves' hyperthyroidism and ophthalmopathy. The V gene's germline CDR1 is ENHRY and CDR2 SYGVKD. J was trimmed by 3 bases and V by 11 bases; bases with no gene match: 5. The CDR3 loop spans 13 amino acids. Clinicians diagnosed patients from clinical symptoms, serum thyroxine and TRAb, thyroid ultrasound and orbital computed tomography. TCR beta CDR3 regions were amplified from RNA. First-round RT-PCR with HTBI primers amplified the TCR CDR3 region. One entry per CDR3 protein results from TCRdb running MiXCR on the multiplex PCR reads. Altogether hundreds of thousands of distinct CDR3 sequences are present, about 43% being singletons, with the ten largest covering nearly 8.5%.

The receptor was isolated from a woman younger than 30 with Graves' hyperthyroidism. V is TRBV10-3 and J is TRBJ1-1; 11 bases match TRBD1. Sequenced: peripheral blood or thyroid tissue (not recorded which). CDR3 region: CAAMGQGDTEAFF. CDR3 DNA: TGTGCCGCCATGGGACAGGGGGACACTGAAGCTTTCTTT.